This T cell receptor beta chain appears in the sequencing data of a study of cytomegalovirus exposure and HLA in healthy donors. Study results and caveats: Diagnosis of cytomegalovirus status made by the classifier reportedly showed high specificity and sensitivity. Highly shared variants forming one cluster were likely a sequencing artifact.

The CDR3 contains 16 residues. The V end was cut by 4 bases, the J end by 1 base, with 16 bases between. Germline assignment: CDR1 LNHDA and CDR2 SQIVND (reference sequence). It was with 60 Vbeta and 13 Jbeta primers that the PCR ran. This table comes from immunoSEQ multiplex PCR, and its TCRdb copy is limited to in-frame clones, with some not included. The table shows approximately 180,000 clones, with 80% occurring only once. As for this clone: As yet, its antigen is unknown.

The sample was PBMCs. The chain carries TRBV19 and TRBJ2-5, with D possibly being TRBD1 (5 bases). This clonotype was obtained from a man aged 30 to 45 in good health and CMV-seropositive. CDR3 DNA sequence: TGTGCCAGTAGTACGGCTAACAGACAGCTCCAAGAGACCCAGTACTTC. Its protein is CASSTANRQLQETQYF.